This T cell receptor (beta chain) was captured in a study of CD4+ T cells in melanoma. This clone has more than one count but fewer than ten. Profiling relied on immunoSEQ multiplex PCR, and the TCRdb table lists in-frame clones only, not all of them. Here the sample spans fewer than 20,000 clones, less than 85% being singletons. This CDR3 region has 15 residues. With 4 bases removed from V and 0 bases from J, the gap between germline ends came to 11 bases. The germline CDR1 and CDR2 sequences are SGHTA and FQGNSA. The clonotype was recovered from a human donor with melanoma. The sequenced sample was cells from a culture (not recorded whether cultured in vitro). The rearrangement uses TRBV7-2 and TRBJ2-3; D may be TRBD2 (6 bases). The CDR3 coding sequence is TGTGCCAGCAGCTCCACTAGCACTAGCACAGATACGCAGTATTTT. It is translated as CASSSTSTSTDTQYF.